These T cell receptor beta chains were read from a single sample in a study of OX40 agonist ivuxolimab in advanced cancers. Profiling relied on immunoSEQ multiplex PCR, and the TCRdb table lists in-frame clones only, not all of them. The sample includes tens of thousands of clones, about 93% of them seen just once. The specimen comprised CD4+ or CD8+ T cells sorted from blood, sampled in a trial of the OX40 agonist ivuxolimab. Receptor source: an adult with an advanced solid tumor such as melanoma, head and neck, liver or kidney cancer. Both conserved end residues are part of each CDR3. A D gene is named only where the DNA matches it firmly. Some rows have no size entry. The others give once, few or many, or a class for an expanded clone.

CDR3: CASRPGVNEQFF
DNA: TGTGCCAGCAGACCCGGAGTAAATGAGCAGTTCTTC
V: TRBV28
J: TRBJ2-1
D: -
size: -

CDR3: CASSELHGEQYF
DNA: TGTGCCAGCAGTGAATTACACGGCGAGCAGTACTTC
V: TRBV27
J: TRBJ2-7
D: -
size: -

CDR3: CASSPGTSGGWNEQFF
DNA: TGTGCCAGCAGTCCGGGGACTAGCGGGGGGTGGAATGAGCAGTTCTTC
V: TRBV27
J: TRBJ2-1
D: TRBD2
size: -

CDR3: CASSIMPSGYNEQFF
DNA: TGTGCCAGTAGTATAATGCCTAGCGGATACAATGAGCAGTTCTTC
V: TRBV19
J: TRBJ2-1
D: TRBD2
size: once

CDR3: CASSSDRGYEQYF
DNA: TGCGCCAGCAGTTCGGACCGGGGTTACGAGCAGTACTTC
V: TRBV10-2
J: TRBJ2-7
D: -
size: -

CDR3: CASSFTPQNTEAFF
DNA: TGTGCCAGCAGTTTCACCCCGCAGAACACTGAAGCTTTCTTT
V: TRBV28
J: TRBJ1-1
D: -
size: -

CDR3: CASSRGGNTEAFF
DNA: TGTGCCAGCAGTCGAGGGGGAAACACTGAAGCTTTCTTT
V: TRBV27
J: TRBJ1-1
D: -
size: -

CDR3: CATSRSVYQETQYF
DNA: TGTGCCACCAGCAGGTCGGTCTACCAAGAGACCCAGTACTTC
V: TRBV15
J: TRBJ2-5
D: -
size: -

CDR3: CASSLLFGRSYGYTF
DNA: TGTGCCAGCAGCCTCCTCTTCGGACGGAGCTATGGCTACACCTTC
V: TRBV13
J: TRBJ1-2
D: -
size: -

CDR3: CASSTGTENYGYTF
DNA: TGTGCCAGCAGTACAGGGACGGAGAACTATGGCTACACCTTC
V: TRBV11-2
J: TRBJ1-2
D: -
size: -

CDR3: CASSSLGQVNGYTF
DNA: TGTGCCAGCAGTTCTCTGGGACAGGTGAATGGCTACACCTTC
V: TRBV6-5
J: TRBJ1-2
D: TRBD1
size: -

CDR3: CASSPPSGSVDEQFF
DNA: TGTGCCAGCAGTCCTCCTAGCGGGAGTGTTGATGAGCAGTTCTTC
V: TRBV27
J: TRBJ2-1
D: TRBD2
size: once

CDR3: CASSYREDWGSYGYTF
DNA: TGTGCCAGCAGTTACAGAGAGGATTGGGGCAGCTATGGCTACACCTTC
V: TRBV6-5
J: TRBJ1-2
D: -
size: -

CDR3: CASSQDGGQFSYEQYF
DNA: TGCGCCAGCAGCCAAGACGGGGGACAGTTTAGCTACGAGCAGTACTTC
V: TRBV4-3
J: TRBJ2-7
D: -
size: -

CDR3: CASSLVPYNQPQHF
DNA: TGTGCCAGCAGTTTGGTCCCTTACAATCAGCCCCAGCATTTT
V: TRBV27
J: TRBJ1-5
D: -
size: -

CDR3: CASSSFGLAGEGTGELFF
DNA: TGTGCCAGCAGTTCCTTCGGCCTAGCGGGAGAGGGCACCGGGGAGCTGTTTTTT
V: TRBV28
J: TRBJ2-2
D: TRBD2
size: -

CDR3: CASSLGGTGIQPQHF
DNA: TGTGCCAGCAGCTTGGGAGGGACAGGGATTCAGCCCCAGCATTTT
V: TRBV5-6
J: TRBJ1-5
D: TRBD1
size: -

CDR3: CASSLRQDYEQYF
DNA: TGTGCTAGCAGCTTAAGACAGGACTACGAGCAGTACTTC
V: TRBV7-7
J: TRBJ2-7
D: -
size: -

CDR3: CASSSPSVDRRRETQYF
DNA: TGTGCCAGCAGCTCCCCCAGCGTGGACAGGCGGCGGGAGACCCAGTACTTC
V: TRBV11-2
J: TRBJ2-5
D: TRBD1
size: -

CDR3: CASSLSLGGASTDTQYF
DNA: TGTGCCAGCAGCCTATCCCTCGGGGGGGCTAGCACAGATACGCAGTATTTT
V: TRBV28
J: TRBJ2-3
D: TRBD2
size: once

CDR3: CASSPTHIGNEQFF
DNA: TGTGCCAGCAGCCCGACCCACATAGGCAATGAGCAGTTCTTC
V: TRBV28
J: TRBJ2-1
D: -
size: -

CDR3: CASSRVDTAYEQYF
DNA: TGTGCCAGCAGTCGGGTTGACACAGCCTACGAGCAGTACTTC
V: TRBV2
J: TRBJ2-7
D: -
size: -

CDR3: CASSSTDPNEKLFF
DNA: TGCGCCAGCAGCTCGACAGACCCGAATGAAAAACTGTTTTTT
V: TRBV5-1
J: TRBJ1-4
D: -
size: -

CDR3: CATSRDHPDKETQYF
DNA: TGTGCCACCAGCAGAGATCACCCCGATAAAGAGACCCAGTACTTC
V: TRBV15
J: TRBJ2-5
D: -
size: -

CDR3: CASSVAGLNTEAFF
DNA: TGTGCCAGCAGCGTAGCAGGGTTGAACACTGAAGCTTTCTTT
V: TRBV9
J: TRBJ1-1
D: -
size: once

CDR3: CASSSPGQGGTGELFF
DNA: TGCGCCAGCAGCTCCCCCGGACAGGGTGGGACCGGGGAGCTGTTTTTT
V: TRBV5-1
J: TRBJ2-2
D: TRBD1
size: -

CDR3: CASSFLRSYNEQFF
DNA: TGTGCCAGCAGTTTTTTGAGGTCCTACAATGAGCAGTTCTTC
V: TRBV27
J: TRBJ2-1
D: -
size: -

CDR3: CASSQRYSGRFGYTF
DNA: TGTGCCAGCAGCCAACGTTATTCAGGGCGGTTCGGCTACACCTTC
V: TRBV14
J: TRBJ1-2
D: -
size: -

CDR3: CASSPDRARTQYF
DNA: TGTGCCAGCAGTCCGGACAGGGCGAGGACCCAGTACTTC
V: TRBV27
J: TRBJ2-5
D: TRBD1
size: once

CDR3: CASSEALGGEQYF
DNA: TGTGCCAGCAGTGAAGCGCTTGGGGGCGAGCAGTACTTC
V: TRBV6-1
J: TRBJ2-7
D: -
size: -

CDR3: CARRDAGTGHSYEQYF
DNA: TGTGCCAGAAGAGACGCCGGGACAGGGCACTCCTACGAGCAGTACTTC
V: TRBV5-3
J: TRBJ2-7
D: TRBD1
size: -

CDR3: CASLGGTNYGYTF
DNA: TGTGCCAGCCTGGGGGGAACTAACTATGGCTACACCTTC
V: TRBV7-9
J: TRBJ1-2
D: -
size: -

CDR3: CASSSTAWGEAFF
DNA: TGTGCCAGCAGTTCAACCGCATGGGGCGAAGCTTTCTTT
V: TRBV27
J: TRBJ1-1
D: -
size: few

CDR3: CASSFAGTWDEQFF
DNA: TGTGCCAGCAGTTTCGCCGGGACCTGGGATGAGCAGTTCTTC
V: TRBV28
J: TRBJ2-1
D: -
size: -

CDR3: CASSYTLPPKEKLFF
DNA: TGTGCCAGCAGCTATACTCTTCCCCCTAAAGAAAAACTGTTTTTT
V: TRBV7-8
J: TRBJ1-4
D: -
size: once

CDR3: CASSHNLGEQYF
DNA: TGTGCCAGCAGCCACAATCTGGGCGAGCAGTACTTC
V: TRBV5-4
J: TRBJ2-7
D: -
size: -

CDR3: CASSLDPAQETQYF
DNA: TGTGCCAGCAGCTTAGACCCAGCACAAGAGACCCAGTACTTC
V: TRBV13
J: TRBJ2-5
D: -
size: -

CDR3: CASSFRQEYYEQYF
DNA: TGTGCCAGCAGCTTCAGACAGGAATACTACGAGCAGTACTTC
V: TRBV5-6
J: TRBJ2-7
D: -
size: -

CDR3: CASSPTHPPYEQYF
DNA: TGTGCCAGCAGCCCGACCCACCCCCCCTACGAGCAGTACTTC
V: TRBV7-6
J: TRBJ2-7
D: -
size: -

CDR3: CASSQYVTGPGELFF
DNA: TGCGCCAGCAGCCAATACGTTACAGGACCCGGGGAGCTGTTTTTT
V: TRBV4-1
J: TRBJ2-2
D: -
size: -

CDR3: CASSPPRDGELFF
DNA: TGTGCCAGCAGCCCGCCGCGGGACGGGGAGCTGTTTTTT
V: TRBV13
J: TRBJ2-2
D: -
size: -

CDR3: CASSPPPSRGEDF
DNA: TGTGCCAGCAGCCCACCCCCTTCGCGGGGTGAGGACTTC
V: TRBV7-8
J: TRBJ2-5
D: -
size: -

CDR3: CASSLSSGDLYNEQFF
DNA: TGTGCCAGCAGTTTATCGAGTGGGGACCTATACAATGAGCAGTTCTTC
V: TRBV27
J: TRBJ2-1
D: -
size: -

CDR3: CASSFQAYEQYF
DNA: TGTGCCAGCAGCTTTCAAGCCTACGAGCAGTACTTC
V: TRBV11-2
J: TRBJ2-7
D: -
size: -

CDR3: CATFPVRGAEAFF
DNA: TGTGCCACCTTCCCCGTCCGAGGGGCTGAAGCTTTCTTT
V: TRBV2
J: TRBJ1-1
D: -
size: -

CDR3: CASSQDRVRAYNEQFF
DNA: TGTGCCAGCAGCCAAGACAGGGTGAGGGCCTACAATGAGCAGTTCTTC
V: TRBV14
J: TRBJ2-1
D: -
size: -

CDR3: CASRKDRSLYNEQFF
DNA: TGTGCCAGCAGGAAGGACAGGAGCCTGTACAATGAGCAGTTCTTC
V: TRBV11-2
J: TRBJ2-1
D: TRBD1
size: -

CDR3: CASSSGTGAQETQYF
DNA: TGTGCCAGCAGCTCCGGGACAGGGGCCCAAGAGACCCAGTACTTC
V: TRBV5-6
J: TRBJ2-5
D: TRBD1
size: once